This TCR beta chain is from a study of blood T cell repertoires in COVID-19 (dated by TCRdb to between 2020 and 2021). Some background on the complete study: Samples covering the acute and convalescent phases of COVID-19 were provided by collaborators in the United States, Italy and Spain. Samples were obtained from the ongoing ImmuneRACE study (first 160 participants) and from 1,000 to 1,500 subjects provided by 6 global collaborators. The repertoires were made available in a free public database intended to serve as a resource for research on the immune response to SARS-CoV-2. Sample metadata almost always included a de-identified subject ID, COVID-19 status, age in years and sex. The dataset comprised deeply sampled blood TCRbeta repertoires from subjects exposed to, actively infected with, or recovered from COVID-19. Where HLA class I and class II types were available, the types were taken from metadata supplied by the sample provider, not from assay-based typing. The prospective study material was composed of cDNA or gDNA derived from T cells, B-cell-depleted T cells, or PBMCs.

TCRbeta CDR3 regions were amplified from genomic DNA by means of the immunoSEQ Assay, a bias-controlled multiplex PCR. For the original study's pipeline: Nucleated cell counts per sample were estimated from amplification of reference gene primers within the assay. Sequence reads were collapsed and filtered to measure the absolute abundance of every unique TCRbeta CDR3 rearrangement. Productive Simpson clonality was computed per sample as the square root of Simpson's diversity index over productive rearrangements. This immuneACCESS table, as held by TCRdb, lists in-frame sequences with V and J called but not all clones. Of the missing ones, under half trace to an unresolved V gene in checked studies; the others have no known cause. V, J and clone size were drawn from that table, and D and trimming were deduced from the DNA. Here the sample has roughly 230,000 clones; 88% occur a single time. The ten largest clones capture under 2% of the sample.

With regard to this clone: The clone's antigen remains unknown. Base qualities are not recorded, but no much larger clone differs from it by a single base.

Collaborating institutions collected whole blood in K2EDTA tubes following their own protocols. For TCRbeta analysis, collaborators shipped samples as frozen whole blood, isolated PBMCs, or DNA extracted from either of those sample types. On the study overall, not on this receptor specifically: The quantity of clinical and demographic metadata differed by source and by participant and was supplied without curation.

The sequencing sample was made of peripheral blood. This clonotype was obtained from a man aged 70-80 years with acute or convalescent COVID-19.

This receptor has the CDR3 CASSPRGGTGVTGELFF. The DNA is TGTGCCAGCAGCCCCAGGGGAGGGACAGGGGTCACCGGGGAGCTGTTTTTT. The rearrangement joined TRBV7-6 to TRBJ2-2; TRBD1 aligns with 10 central bases. V is pruned by 5 bases and J by 4 bases, leaving 10 bases of the junction without a gene match. Sequences SGHVS (CDR1) and FNYEAQ (CDR2) are obtained from the germline V gene. The CDR3 has 17 amino acids, counting the end cysteine and phenylalanine. The CDR3 DNA has 51 bases and is translated from base 1.